This section outlines one T cell receptor (beta chain) sequence together with its context. Its target is unknown. The data are from a study of shared clonotypes between healthy human individuals. Study-level points and caveats: With several donors compared, roughly 5% of naive CD4 clonotypes were shared.

The germline gives CDR1 SGDLS, CDR2 YYNGEE. Trimming removed 4 bases from V and 4 bases from J; junction bases left unmatched: 8. This CDR3 is built from 16 residues. Naive CD8 cells were CD45RO-negative, positively selected for CCR7, excluding terminally differentiated effector memory CD45RA+ cells. Sequencing used immunoSEQ multiplex PCR; TCRdb keeps in-frame clones, though not all of them. The sample consists of 1.5 million to 2.5 million clones, about 95% of them appearing once. Sequencing was done on a sample of naive CD8+ T cells sorted from blood. This rearrangement joins TRBV9 to TRBJ2-3; TRBD2 matches 11 bases. This TCR derives from a man between 18 and 35 years old in good health. CDR3 sequence (DNA): TGTGCCAGCAGCCTTAGCGGGGGGGAGATGTCAGATACGCAGTATTTT. Translating it yields CASSLSGGEMSDTQYF.